This T cell receptor (beta chain) appears in the sequencing data of a study of cytomegalovirus exposure and HLA in healthy donors. Whole-study results and caveats: The listing of about 150 TCR beta chains classed them as cytomegalovirus-associated. Reports indicated that the classifier achieved high specificity and sensitivity in diagnosing cytomegalovirus status. For TCR beta chains, V- and J-gene trimming was later linked to a missense DCLRE1C variant.

V lost 5 bases and J 7 bases, leaving 15 bases between the germline ends. The CDR3 is 13 amino acids. Per germline, CDR1 MNHEY and CDR2 SVGAGI. A word on this clone: Its cognate antigen is unknown.

60 Vbeta and 13 Jbeta primers were used in PCR. Repertoires were generated with immunoSEQ multiplex PCR, while TCRdb's copy carries only in-frame clones and drops some. This table has roughly 140,000 clones, 70% to 85% appearing once. This clonotype was sampled from a woman between 50 and 59 years old in good health and CMV-seropositive. The sequencing input was PBMCs. The chain joins TRBV6-5 to TRBJ2-7; D is perhaps TRBD1 (6 bases). Here the CDR3 reads CASSHTGLREQYF. The DNA of the CDR3 is TGTGCCAGCAGTCACACAGGGCTCAGGGAGCAGTACTTC.